The source of this TCR beta chain is a study of T cell responses to AZD1222 COVID-19 vaccine. Study-wide results and caveats: Once two AZD1222 doses were given, Spike-specific TCR breadth and depth went up. The donors showed a predominance of white British ancestry and of females, with possible underestimation of clonal diversity. Vaccine-related CD4 TCRs covered spike, predominating at 160-218 and 743-854.

Profiling relied on immunoSEQ multiplex PCR, and the TCRdb table lists in-frame clones only, not all of them. Of 85,000 to 100,000 clones in the sample, 80% to 95% are singletons; the top ten hold around 8.6%. Details on this clone: Its antigen is as yet unknown.

Per germline, CDR1 DFQATT and CDR2 SNEGSKA (reference sequence). V lost 5 bases to trimming and J lost 5 bases, with 7 bases between them. The length of the CDR3 is 11 residues. The receptor comes from an adult who received the AZD1222 COVID-19 vaccine. The genes are TRBV20-1 and TRBJ2-1; unclear D gene. Sequences were derived from peripheral blood, sampled 28 days after the second AZD1222 dose. The CDR3 region is CSAYQNNEQFF. The CDR3 DNA reads as TGCAGTGCTTATCAAAACAATGAGCAGTTCTTC.